This T cell receptor (beta chain) was recovered during a study of blood T cell repertoires in COVID-19. Turning to the study itself: From T cells, B-cell-depleted T cells, or PBMCs came the material, which was cDNA or gDNA.

This CDR3 has 18 residues. CDR1 is KGHSH, CDR2 LQKENI, per germline. After removal of 3 bases from V and 0 bases from J, the junction contained 8 bases not matched to a gene. Methods used by the authors: Nucleated cell counts were estimated from reference gene primer amplification. Sequenced by immunoSEQ multiplex PCR; TCRdb stores in-frame clones only, minus some. V, J and clone size were drawn from that table, and D and trimming were deduced from the DNA. Among under 55,000 clones, around 85% were seen once, and the ten largest hold 14%. The receptor was isolated from a human donor in a cohort sampled during active COVID-19. This sequence joins TRBV18 and TRBJ2-7, with 13 bases lining up with TRBD2. The material sequenced was peripheral blood. CDR3 nucleotides: TGTGCCAGCTCACCCAGGACTAGCGGGGGAACCAGCTCCTACGAGCAGTACTTC. Translation gives CASSPRTSGGTSSYEQYF.